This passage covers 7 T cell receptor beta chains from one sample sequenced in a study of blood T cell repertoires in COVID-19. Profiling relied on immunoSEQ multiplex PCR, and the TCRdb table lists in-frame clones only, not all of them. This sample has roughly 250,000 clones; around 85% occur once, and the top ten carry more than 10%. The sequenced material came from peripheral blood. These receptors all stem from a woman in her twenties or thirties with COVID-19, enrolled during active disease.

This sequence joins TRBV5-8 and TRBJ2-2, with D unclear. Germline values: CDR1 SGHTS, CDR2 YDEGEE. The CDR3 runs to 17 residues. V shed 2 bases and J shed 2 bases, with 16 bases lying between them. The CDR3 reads CASSFRRSTLNTGELFF. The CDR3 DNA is TGTGCCAGCAGCTTTCGTCGGTCCACCCTTAACACCGGGGAGCTGTTTTTT.

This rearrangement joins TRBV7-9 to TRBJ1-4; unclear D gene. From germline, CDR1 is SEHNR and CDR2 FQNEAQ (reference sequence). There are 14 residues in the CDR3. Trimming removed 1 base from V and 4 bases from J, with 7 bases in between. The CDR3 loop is CASSLGAFNEKLFF. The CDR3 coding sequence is TGTGCCAGCAGCTTAGGGGCTTTTAATGAAAAACTGTTTTTT.

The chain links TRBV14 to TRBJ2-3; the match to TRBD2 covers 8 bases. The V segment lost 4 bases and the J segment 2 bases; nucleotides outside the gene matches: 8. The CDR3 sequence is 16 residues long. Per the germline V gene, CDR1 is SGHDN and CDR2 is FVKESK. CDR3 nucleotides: TGTGCCAGCAGCCTTGGACTAGCAGCCTCCACAGATACGCAGTATTTT. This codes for CASSLGLAASTDTQYF.

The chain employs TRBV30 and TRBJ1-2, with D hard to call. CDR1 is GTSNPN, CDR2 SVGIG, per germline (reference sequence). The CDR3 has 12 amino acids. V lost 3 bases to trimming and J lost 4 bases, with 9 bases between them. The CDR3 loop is CAWREQLYGYTF. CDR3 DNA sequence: TGTGCCTGGAGGGAACAGCTCTATGGCTACACCTTC.

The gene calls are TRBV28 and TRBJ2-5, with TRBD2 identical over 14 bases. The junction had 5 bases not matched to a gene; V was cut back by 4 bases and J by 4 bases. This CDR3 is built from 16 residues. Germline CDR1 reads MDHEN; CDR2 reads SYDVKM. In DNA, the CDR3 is TGTGCCAGCAGTTCCCCGGGACTAGCGGGGGTAGAGACCCAGTACTTC. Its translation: CASSSPGLAGVETQYF.

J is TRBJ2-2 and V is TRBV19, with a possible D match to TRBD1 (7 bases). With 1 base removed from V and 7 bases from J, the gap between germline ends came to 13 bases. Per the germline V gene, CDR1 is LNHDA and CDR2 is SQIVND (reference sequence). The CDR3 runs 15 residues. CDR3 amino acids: CASSIAEGARGELFF. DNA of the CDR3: TGTGCCAGTAGTATAGCGGAGGGGGCGCGCGGGGAGCTGTTTTTT.

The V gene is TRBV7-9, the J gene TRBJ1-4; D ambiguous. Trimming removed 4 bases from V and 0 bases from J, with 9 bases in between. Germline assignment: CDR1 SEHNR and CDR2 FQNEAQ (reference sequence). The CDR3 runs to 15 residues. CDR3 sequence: CASSSARATNEKLFF. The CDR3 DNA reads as TGTGCCAGCAGCTCCGCGAGGGCAACTAATGAAAAACTGTTTTTT.